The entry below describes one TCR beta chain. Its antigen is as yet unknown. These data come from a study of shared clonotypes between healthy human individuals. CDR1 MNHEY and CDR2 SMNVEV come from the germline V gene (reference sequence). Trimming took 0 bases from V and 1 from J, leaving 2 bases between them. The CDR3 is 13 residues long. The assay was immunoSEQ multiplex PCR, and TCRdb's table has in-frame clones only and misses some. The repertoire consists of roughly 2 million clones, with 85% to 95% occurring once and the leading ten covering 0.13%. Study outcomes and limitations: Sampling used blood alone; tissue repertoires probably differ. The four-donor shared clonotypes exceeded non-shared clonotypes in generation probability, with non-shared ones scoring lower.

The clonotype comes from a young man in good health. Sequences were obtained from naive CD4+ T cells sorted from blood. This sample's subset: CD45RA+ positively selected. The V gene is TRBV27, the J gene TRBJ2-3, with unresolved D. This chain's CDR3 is CASSLSRTDTQYF. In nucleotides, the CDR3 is TGTGCCAGCAGTTTATCCCGCACAGATACGCAGTATTTT.